This T cell receptor (beta chain) was obtained from a study of cytomegalovirus exposure and HLA in healthy donors (TCRdb year 2017). Regarding the research as a whole: An earlier analysis of about 530 of the donors reported 276 Gb of sequence data and around 120 million unique TCR beta sequences obtained from about 179 million T cells. All discovery cohort repertoires had been generated on a single sequencing platform. The number of typed donors differed by locus: about 629-630 for A, B, C, DRB1 and DQB1; 500 to 550 for DQA1; over 600 for DPA1; and about 450 for DPB1. To decide whether each TCR beta V gene segment behaved as functional or pseudogenic, an earlier analysis of some 540 of the donors relied on high-throughput TCR beta sequencing. Roughly five DR-DQ haplotypes were handled as single units for association and clustering, since linkage in the cohort was strong. A later genetic analysis used genome-wide SNP genotypes for about 55% of the 666 donors, treating that subset as a discovery cohort. The study aimed to test whether signatures of past pathogen exposure could be identified by cataloging public T cell receptors. HLA typing covered class I and class II loci at four-digit resolution. The later analysis used no new phenotypic data to find candidate immune exposures, relying instead on TCR beta sequences and their occurrence across donors. The T cell repertoires of 700 or so subjects were profiled by immunosequencing and related to cytomegalovirus serostatus. Donor age, sex, ethnicity and CMV serostatus were compiled together with the repertoire data. A later analysis re-examined previously published TCR beta repertoires from several hundred donors and added high-resolution HLA genotyping to investigate patterns of TCR occurrence. Among a few hundred genotyped donors of the cohort, an average of approximately 240,000 unique TCR beta nucleotide sequences were sequenced per donor, around 20% of them non-productive. The study combined high-throughput TCR immunosequencing, statistical association of individual TCRs with disease status, and machine learning to predict cytomegalovirus infection status. Among the roughly 380 genotyped donors, roughly 80% belonged to the genetic ancestry cluster associated with self-reported Caucasian donors. An early release that covered several hundred HLA-typed donors contained approximately 300 gigabases of sequencing data and 85 million to 100 million unique TCR sequences. A separate validation cohort of roughly 110 different subjects was used in addition to the roughly 700-subject first cohort. What the work shows at the level of the full study, not this receptor alone: Because counts were too low, roughly 17 rarely observed V segments, including chromosome 9 orphons, were left out of the earlier analysis of a few hundred of the donors. The study listed 150 to 200 TCR beta chains as associated with cytomegalovirus. Immune exposure information for the cohort was limited to CMV serostatus. A cluster of highly shared sequence variants was judged likely to represent a technical artifact of the sequencing pipeline. Most TCR sequences were observed very rarely across donors, whereas some public TCRs were present in many individuals. Several of the top co-occurrence clusters appeared to be linked to parvovirus B19, influenza, CMV and Epstein-Barr virus, according to a later analysis. Correlated functional status among segregating V segments might reflect linkage disequilibrium, but an unknown experimental factor could not be ruled out. Some IMGT-functional V segments, including TRBV6-2 and TRBV6-3, could not be distinguished by the 87-base-pair reads and were therefore excluded. Strong co-occurrence of HLA alleles, especially DR and DQ, made assigning TCR associations to individual alleles difficult. An earlier analysis of 587 of the donors showed that most TCR beta V segments appeared in productive rearrangements either about 87% or about 30% of the time, which broadly matched IMGT annotations. The classifier was reported to diagnose cytomegalovirus status with high specificity and sensitivity in both the original and validation cohorts. A later genetic analysis associated a missense DCLRE1C variant with V-gene and J-gene trimming of TCR beta chains, and an independent cohort replicated the association. Most CMV-associated TCR beta chains appeared to be HLA-restricted in a later analysis, and the HLA associations seemed to be driven largely by CMV exposure. The cohort was sequenced for TCR beta chains only, and without alpha or paired-chain data the features that could be detected were limited. Compared with the roughly 710-donor mean, donors in an Asian-associated ancestry cluster had fewer N-insertions in productive TCRs, according to a later genetic analysis. A few of the identified cytomegalovirus-associated TCR beta chains were confirmed in vitro to be specific for cytomegalovirus antigens. HLA typing was unavailable for some donors at each locus, so association tests used only the typed subset. The presence/absence analyses assumed that sequencing depth was roughly uniform across donors, and that assumption may not be true. Compared with equally common non-associated chains, HLA-associated TCR beta chains in a later analysis were more clonally expanded and had lower generation probabilities. A later analysis associated about 16,000 TCR beta sequences with specific HLA alleles at a false discovery rate of 0.05. It was suggested by the authors that the approach could potentially be generalized to other disease states and immunological phenotypes. A further reported finding was that TCR beta sequences accurately predicted the HLA-A and HLA-B alleles for most subjects in the first cohort. In a later analysis, TCR association rates were found to vary across HLA loci, with the most associated TCRs seen for DRB1 alleles and the fewest for HLA-C alleles.

The CDR3 spans 14 residues, from the cysteine through the phenylalanine. Only the CDR3 part of the read is kept: 42 bases, read in frame from the first base. Taken from the germline V gene, the CDR1 and CDR2 loops are SNHLY and FYNNEI. Trimming takes 5 bases off V and 3 bases off J; junction bases not matched to a gene: 3. The library was generated by the immunoSEQ multiplex PCR assay. For the multiplex PCR, a mixture combining 60 forward primers for TCR Vbeta segments and 13 reverse primers for TCR Jbeta segments was used. Amplification of the CDR3 region of rearranged TCR beta genes was performed with a multiplex PCR assay on genomic DNA. The amplified TCR beta libraries were sequenced on the Illumina HiSeq System as 87-base-pair reads. Turning to the authors' computational methods: A later analysis counted around 72 million unique TCR beta chains across the 550 to 800 repertoires, and roughly 11 million of these chains were shared by at least two donors. To remove PCR and sequencing errors, raw reads were error-corrected and collapsed into unique sequences using a nearest-neighbor algorithm that merged closely related sequences. CDR3 sequences were aligned to IMGT reference sequences to assign V, D and J gene segments. For a sequence to be retained, a match of at least six nucleotides to both a V gene segment and a J gene segment was required. Rearrangements were classified as productive when the CDR3 lacked stop codons and remained in frame with V and J, and all other rearrangements were classified as non-productive. Following IMGT convention, CDR3 was defined as the stretch from the second conserved V-encoded cysteine up to the conserved J-encoded phenylalanine. In an earlier analysis of 550 to 650 of the donors, sequences lacking an unambiguous match to a single V gene segment were excluded. An earlier analysis of a few hundred of the donors classified V segments as functional when productive rearrangements were above 56.7% and as segregating when the standard deviation between donors was above 5%. A statistical classification framework was built for diagnosing cytomegalovirus status from the catalog of TCR beta chain sequences. In a later analysis, V and J genes were assigned by comparing TCR nucleotide sequences against IMGT/GENE-DB human TR gene sequences. A later analysis assigned CDR3 sequences and most-parsimonious VDJ recombination scenarios with the TCRdist pipeline. In a later analysis, each TCR beta chain was defined by its CDR3 amino acid sequence together with its V-gene family, and reads lacking a unique V-gene family were excluded. To address suspected cross-contamination and a sequencing artifact, a later analysis removed under 600 highly shared, low-generation-probability nucleotide sequences. In a later analysis, a clonal expansion index for each public chain was calculated from normalized within-repertoire ranks of inferred template counts. Generation probabilities in a later analysis came from a VDJ recombination model fitted to out-of-frame rearrangements, and those results were checked against IGoR. A later analysis scored TCR-TCR, TCR-HLA and TCR-CMV co-occurrence with hypergeometric tests, applying a repertoire-size bias correction to TCR pairs. In a later analysis, false discovery rates were estimated by permuting HLA or CMV assignments 20 times. In a later analysis, co-occurring TCRs were grouped using DBSCAN, and TCRdist sequence similarity was added for clustering within HLA-allele-positive subsets. For co-occurrence clustering, repertoires with fewer than 30,000 or more than 120,000 public chains were excluded, along with five or six repertoires with anomalous nucleotide sharing. TCRdb took this table from immuneACCESS and kept in-frame rearrangements with V and J called. Such tables lack part of the clones; where checked against another copy, unresolved V genes explain under half of the gap, and the rest is unexplained. Clone size and V and J calls were adopted from that table, with D and trimming inferred from the DNA. The sample has approximately 100,000 clones on record, 60% to 85% of them singletons. The top ten hold less than 15% of the sample.

Concerning this clone itself: Its binding antigen is unknown. The input lacks base qualities; no much larger clone sits a single base away.

In total, more than 500 healthy bone marrow donors made up the cohort. Cohort members were all nominally healthy when sampled, although unrecorded immune exposures were likely present. The donor was CMV seropositive and was included in the group of 290 or so seropositive cohort members. Each donor provided a peripheral blood sample, and peripheral blood mononuclear cells were used for TCR beta sequencing. The Qiagen DNeasy Blood Extraction Kit was used to extract genomic DNA from the blood cell samples. Sequencing was performed on PBMCs. The chain is assembled from TRBV2 and TRBJ2-7, with 11 bases aligning to TRBD1. This clonotype originated in a woman in her thirties or forties in good health and CMV-seropositive. DNA sequence: TGTGCCAGCAGTCTTGGGACAGGGGGCTACGAGCAGTACTTC. Its coded protein is CASSLGTGGYEQYF.